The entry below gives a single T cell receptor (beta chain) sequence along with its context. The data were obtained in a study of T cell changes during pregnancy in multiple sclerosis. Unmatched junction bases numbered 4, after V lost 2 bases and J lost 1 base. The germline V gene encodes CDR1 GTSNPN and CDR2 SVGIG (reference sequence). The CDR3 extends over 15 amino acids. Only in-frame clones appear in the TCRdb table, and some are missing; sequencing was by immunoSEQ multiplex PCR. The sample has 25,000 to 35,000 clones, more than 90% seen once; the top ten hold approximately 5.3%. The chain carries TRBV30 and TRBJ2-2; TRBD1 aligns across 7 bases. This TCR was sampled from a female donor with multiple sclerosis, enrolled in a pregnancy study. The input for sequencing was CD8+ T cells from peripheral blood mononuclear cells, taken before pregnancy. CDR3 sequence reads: CAWSLGQLNTGELFF. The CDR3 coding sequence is TGTGCCTGGAGTTTGGGACAGCTGAACACCGGGGAGCTGTTTTTT.